Sequencing of this T cell receptor (beta chain) was carried out in a study of cytomegalovirus exposure and HLA in healthy donors. The V gene's germline CDR1 is GTSNPN and CDR2 SVGIG (reference sequence). The CDR3 runs 15 residues. V lost 1 base, J lost 2 bases, and 6 bases stayed unmatched. Study-wide findings and caveats: Excluded: some indistinguishable V segments such as TRBV6-2 and TRBV6-3. The authors later linked a missense DCLRE1C variant to TCR beta V- and J-gene trimming. A classifier reportedly called cytomegalovirus status with high sensitivity and specificity. In a later analysis, an Asian-associated ancestry cluster reportedly showed fewer N-insertions than the approximately 700-donor mean.

In this sample, this clone turned up a few times. What it binds is unknown. The PCR contained 60 Vbeta and 13 Jbeta primers. Libraries were prepared by immunoSEQ multiplex PCR; TCRdb keeps only in-frame clonotypes and omits some of them. Of roughly 200,000 clones in the sample, around three quarters were seen once. The V and J genes are TRBV30 and TRBJ2-3; TRBD1 matches at 7 bases. The sequenced sample consisted of PBMCs. The sequence was collected from a woman aged 25 to 39 in good health and CMV-seropositive. CDR3 residues: CAWSGHRGATDTQYF. The CDR3, as DNA: TGTGCCTGGAGTGGGCACAGGGGAGCCACAGATACGCAGTATTTT.